This T cell receptor (beta chain) was sequenced during a study of OX40 agonist ivuxolimab in advanced cancers. Looking at the study overall: Patients' therapy was ivuxolimab, an antibody that acts as an agonist of OX40 (CD134). Patients received intravenous ivuxolimab every 2 weeks at 0.01 to 10 mg/kg. Patients were under 90% male with ages roughly 20 to 90, mean about 65. General study findings and limits: At 0.1 to 3.0 mg/kg and by week 6, CD4+ and CD8+ T cells in the blood had expanded clonally.

On this clone: Its antigen remains unidentified.

Germline assignment: CDR1 SGHTA and CDR2 FQGTGA. V lost 0 bases, J lost 1 base, and 1 base stayed unmatched. The CDR3 consists of 15 residues. Only in-frame clones appear in the TCRdb table, and some are missing; sequencing was by immunoSEQ multiplex PCR. Here the sample spans tens of thousands of clones, about 93% being singletons. The TCR sequence derives from an adult with an advanced solid tumor such as melanoma, head and neck, liver or kidney cancer. Material: CD4+ or CD8+ T cells sorted from blood, obtained in a trial of the OX40 agonist ivuxolimab. The chain has TRBV7-3 and TRBJ2-3, with 7 bases aligning to TRBD1. For the CDR3, the DNA is TGTGCCAGCAGCTTAACAGGGGGCGGCACAGATACGCAGTATTTT. Translated, it gives CASSLTGGGTDTQYF.